These 15 T cell receptor beta chains originate from one sample sequenced in a study of T-cell reconstitution after alpha-beta-depleted transplantation in children. The library targeted TCRbeta and was prepared with unique molecular identifiers. TCRdb re-called the PCR reads through MiXCR, storing one row per CDR3 protein. The table includes 200,000 to 250,000 distinct CDR3 sequences, 9% to 10% detected once. Sequencing was performed on PBMCs from the stem cell graft donor, taken from the stem cell graft. These TCRs come from a human donor who donated a stem cell graft to a child with SCID.

In its sample, this clonotype was seen many times. This chain uses TRBV19 with TRBJ1-1; 7 bases are shared with TRBD1. The V gene end was trimmed by 5 bases and the J gene end by 3 bases; junction bases not matched to a gene: 12. CDR1 is LNHDA, CDR2 SQIVND, per germline (reference sequence). The CDR3 covers 16 residues. CDR3 sequence (DNA): TGTGCCAGTAGTGACCGTGGAGGGGGCTACGACACTGAAGCTTTCTTT. It codes for CASSDRGGGYDTEAFF. The full variable domain, in which reference TRBV19 and TRBJ1-1 provide the parts outside the CDR3, is DGGITQSPKYLFRKEGQNVTLSCEQNLNHDAMYWYRQDPGQGLRLIYYSQIVNDFQKGDIAEGYSVSREKKESFPLTVTSAQKNPTAFYLCASSDRGGGYDTEAFFGQGTRLTVV.

This clonotype appeared many times. This chain links TRBV20-1 with TRBJ2-5; D not certain. Trimming stripped 5 bases from V and 5 bases from J, with 9 bases between. The CDR3 runs to 11 residues. CDR1 DFQATT and CDR2 SNEGSKA come from the germline V gene (reference sequence). The CDR3 sequence is CSAWTKETQYF. The CDR3 nucleotides read TGCAGTGCTTGGACGAAGGAGACCCAGTACTTC.

This clonotype was counted at least ten times. The chain combines TRBV20-1 with TRBJ1-1; the D gene is possibly TRBD1 (6 bases). V was trimmed by 0 bases and J by 3 bases, leaving 14 bases between them. The CDR3 totals 15 residues. From germline, CDR1 is DFQATT and CDR2 SNEGSKA (reference sequence). CDR3 in amino acids: CSARDSDGGHTEAFF. CDR3 bases: TGCAGTGCTAGAGATTCGGACGGGGGGCACACTGAAGCTTTCTTT.

This clonotype was found a few times. In DNA, the CDR3 is TGTGCCAGCAGTCACCGGGACAGGGGATCCTACGAGCAGTACTTC. Translation gives CASSHRDRGSYEQYF. The chain joins TRBV7-2 to TRBJ2-7, with 10 bases lining up with TRBD1. Germline trimming cut 6 bases from V and 1 base from J; bases unmatched to any gene: 6. Germline CDR1 SGHTA, CDR2 FQGNSA. The CDR3 loop spans 15 amino acids.

This clonotype was seen repeatedly, ten times or more. The rearrangement links TRBV5-5 to TRBJ1-1; D unclear. Germline values: CDR1 SGHKS, CDR2 YYEKEE (reference sequence). V lost 1 base to trimming and J lost 1 base, with 8 bases between them. This CDR3 spans 14 amino acids. The CDR3: CASSLRARNTEAFF. The CDR3 DNA is TGTGCCAGCAGCTTGCGGGCCCGGAACACTGAAGCTTTCTTT. The full variable domain, completed using reference TRBV5-5 and TRBJ1-1, is DAGVTQSPTHLIKTRGQQVTLRCSPISGHKSVSWYQQVLGQGPQFIFQYYEKEERGRGNFPDRFSARQFPNYSSELNVNALLLGDSALYLCASSLRARNTEAFFGQGTRLTVV.

This rearrangement joins TRBV20-1 to TRBJ2-1, with D perhaps being TRBD1 or TRBD2 (5 bases each). Germline CDR1 and CDR2: DFQATT and SNEGSKA (reference sequence). CDR3 length: 14 residues. Trimming removed 2 bases at V and 5 bases at J, with 13 bases between. This CDR3 reads CSARSPGPHNEQFF. The DNA for the CDR3 is TGCAGTGCTAGATCCCCGGGACCGCACAATGAGCAGTTCTTC.

This clonotype was counted ten times or more. This rearrangement joins TRBV7-6 to TRBJ1-3; the D gene is possibly TRBD1 (5 bases). The germline gives CDR1 SGHVS, CDR2 FNYEAQ. The CDR3 has 16 residues. The germline V and J ends were trimmed by 2 bases and 4 bases, with 15 bases remaining between them. The CDR3 region is CASSLYTGVSGNTIYF. CDR3 nucleotide sequence: TGTGCCAGCAGCTTATATACGGGGGTCTCCGGAAACACCATATATTTT.

This clonotype was counted ten times or more. The V gene is TRBV20-1, the J gene TRBJ2-1; 12 bases are a match to TRBD1. This CDR3 region has 14 residues. V shed 6 bases, J shed 8 bases, and the junction held 8 bases outside the gene matches. Germline CDR1 is DFQATT and CDR2 is SNEGSKA (reference sequence). CDR3 bases: TGCAGTGCGGGGGACAGGGGGCTTTTGTATGAGCAGTTCTTC. Protein: CSAGDRGLLYEQFF.

This clonotype was observed at least ten times. This chain joins TRBV5-1 and TRBJ1-6; D is ambiguous. V gave up 2 bases and J gave up 8 bases, with 14 bases separating them. Germline loops: CDR1 SGHRS, CDR2 YFSETQ. This CDR3 has 15 residues. CDR3 sequence reads: CASSFRPTEDSPLHF. CDR3 DNA: TGCGCCAGCAGCTTCCGACCCACCGAGGATTCACCCCTCCACTTT. Looking up the rest from reference TRBV5-1 and TRBJ1-6 gives the full variable domain: KAGVTQTPRYLIKTRGQQVTLSCSPISGHRSVSWYQQTPGQGLQFLFEYFSETQRNKGNFPGRFSGRQFSNSRSEMNVSTLELGDSALYLCASSFRPTEDSPLHFGNGTRLTVT.

There are many counts of this clonotype. The chain employs TRBV5-8 and TRBJ2-5, with TRBD2 as a possible D gene (6 bases). V was pared by 1 base and J by 9 bases, with 19 bases between. This CDR3 has 15 amino acids. The V gene's germline CDR1 is SGHTS and CDR2 YDEGEE. CDR3 nucleotides: TGTGCCAGCAGCTTGACCCTAGCGCGGCTCGAGGCCCAGTACTTC. It translates to CASSLTLARLEAQYF.

The table lists this clonotype with many counts. The chain carries TRBV9 and TRBJ2-1; 11 nucleotides line up with TRBD2. The germline CDR1 and CDR2 sequences are SGDLS and YYNGEE. The CDR3 totals 16 residues. The V and J ends lost 0 bases and 5 bases, in that order; junction bases with no gene match: 4. CDR3 DNA: TGTGCCAGCAGCGTAGGGACTAGCGGGTCGAACAATGAGCAGTTCTTC. It encodes CASSVGTSGSNNEQFF.

This clonotype was counted at least ten times. The gene calls are TRBV18 and TRBJ2-7, with D hard to call. Deletions cut 3 bases from V and 1 base from J, with 7 bases between. Germline V CDR1 and CDR2: KGHSH, LQKENI. The CDR3 spans 13 residues. The CDR3 reads CASSPQRSYEQYF. CDR3 DNA sequence: TGTGCCAGCTCACCCCAGAGGTCCTACGAGCAGTACTTC.

This clonotype was observed a few times. V usage is TRBV9 and J usage is TRBJ2-3; D is unresolved. Trimming took off 0 bases at V and 3 bases at J, with 11 bases between the two ends. The CDR3 spans 15 residues. Germline V gene sequence: CDR1 SGDLS, CDR2 YYNGEE. The CDR3 sequence: CASSVALGRTDTQYF. CDR3 bases: TGTGCCAGCAGCGTAGCTCTGGGCAGGACAGATACGCAGTATTTT.

This clonotype was picked up many times. The chain is built from TRBV2 and TRBJ2-3; TRBD1 might be the D (6 bases). The germline V gene has CDR1 SNHLY and CDR2 FYNNEI. V shed 3 bases and J shed 2 bases, with 15 bases lying between them. CDR3 length: 16 amino acids. In nucleotides, the CDR3 is TGTGCCAGCAGTGACGCCGGCAGGGGATCCACAGATACGCAGTATTTT. This translates into CASSDAGRGSTDTQYF.

This clonotype was seen repeatedly, ten times or more. This chain connects TRBV10-3 to TRBJ1-6, with D unclear. Between the trimmed V and J ends, which lost 2 bases and 6 bases, there was a span of 8 bases. This CDR3 has 14 amino acids. The germline V gene has CDR1 ENHRY and CDR2 SYGVKD. The CDR3 reads CAISEGLGNSPLHF. In DNA, the CDR3 is TGTGCCATCAGTGAGGGATTGGGTAATTCACCCCTCCACTTT.